Presented here are 26 T cell receptor beta chains from one specimen sequenced in a study of shared clonotypes between healthy human individuals (dated by TCRdb to the early 2020s). Libraries came from the immunoSEQ multiplex PCR assay. Imported from immuneACCESS, the table was reduced by TCRdb to in-frame sequences with V and J called. These copies leave out some clones; in studies compared against another copy, an unresolved V gene accounts for under half, and the cause of the remainder is not known. The sample contains under 600,000 clones, 95% to 98% of them found a single time. Of the sample, 0.3% is held by the ten largest clones. CD8 naive samples were obtained by positive selection for CCR7 among CD45RO-negative cells, yielding a CD45RA+CCR7+ population from which TemRA cells were excluded. Sequences were obtained from naive CD8+ T cells sorted from blood. The cell subset or site label corresponds to: CD45RA+CCR7+. The receptors derive from a man aged 30 to 45 in good health.

The V gene is TRBV30, the J gene TRBJ1-2; the match to TRBD1 covers 7 bases. The CDR3 extends over 16 amino acids. Trimming at V came to 4 bases and at J to 1 base, leaving 12 bases not matched to a gene. Germline V CDR1 and CDR2: GTSNPN, SVGIG (reference sequence). In nucleotides, the CDR3 is TGTGCCTGGAACAGGGACAGCCTGCTTTATAACTATGGCTACACCTTC. Its translation: CAWNRDSLLYNYGYTF.

The J gene is TRBJ2-1, the V gene TRBV9; 9 nucleotides match TRBD1. The V and J ends lost 3 bases and 6 bases, in that order; junction bases with no gene match: 10. Germline loops: CDR1 SGDLS, CDR2 YYNGEE. This CDR3 comprises 16 residues. CDR3 sequence reads: CASSADRGTLGNEQFF. For the CDR3, the DNA is TGTGCCAGCAGCGCGGACAGGGGAACTCTCGGCAATGAGCAGTTCTTC.

The chain is built from TRBV25-1 and TRBJ2-5; D call uncertain. Germline-derived CDR1 and CDR2 are MGHDK and SYGVNS. Trimming cost V 5 bases and J 4 bases, with 17 bases left between them. CDR3 size: 15 residues. CDR3 sequence (DNA): TGTGCCAGCAGTAGAACAGTGAATAGGGCAGAGACCCAGTACTTC. Amino acids: CASSRTVNRAETQYF.

The chain uses TRBV4-3 and TRBJ2-7, with TRBD2 identical over 8 bases. V was clipped by 3 bases and J by 3 bases; unmatched bases: 10. The CDR3 loop spans 16 amino acids. The germline CDR1 and CDR2 sequences are LGHNA and YSLEER. The CDR3 protein is CASSQIGGSGNYEQYF. CDR3 sequence (DNA): TGCGCCAGCAGCCAGATTGGGGGTAGCGGGAACTACGAGCAGTACTTC.

This chain joins TRBV28 and TRBJ2-1; the D gene is possibly TRBD1 (6 bases). Germline lookup yields CDR1 MDHEN and CDR2 SYDVKM. V shed 5 bases and J shed 3 bases, with 20 bases lying between them. The CDR3 has 17 amino acids. The CDR3 DNA is TGTGCCAGCAGTCCCCCGTGGACAGTCATGTTCTACAATGAGCAGTTCTTC. Translation gives CASSPPWTVMFYNEQFF. The whole variable domain, remainder taken from reference TRBV28 and TRBJ2-1, is DVKVTQSSRYLVKRTGEKVFLECVQDMDHENMFWYRQDPGLGLRLIYFSYDVKMKEKGDIPEGYSVSREKKERFSLILESASTNQTSMYLCASSPPWTVMFYNEQFFGPGTRLTVL.

The V gene is TRBV7-8, the J gene TRBJ2-2; possible D gene TRBD1, 6 bases. Germline CDR1 SGHVS, CDR2 FQNEAQ. Trimming shortened V by 5 bases and J by 7 bases, and 17 bases separated the two germline ends. CDR3 length equals 15 residues. CDR3: CASSQRKQGLGELFF. The CDR3 region has the DNA TGTGCCAGCAGCCAGCGGAAACAGGGCCTCGGGGAGCTGTTTTTT.

The gene calls are TRBV29-1 and TRBJ2-1; 8 bases map to TRBD2. This CDR3 region has 15 residues. The ends lost 5 bases at V and 3 bases at J; junction bases unmatched: 9. Germline CDR1 and CDR2: SQVTM and ANQGSEA. This chain's CDR3 is CSVNGAGVSYNEQFF. DNA of the CDR3: TGCAGCGTTAACGGAGCGGGAGTAAGCTACAATGAGCAGTTCTTC.

About this clone: Different DNA sequences within this sample yield the same CDR3. The rearrangement joins TRBV11-2 to TRBJ2-3; no clear D gene. Germline V gives CDR1 SGHAT, CDR2 FQNNGV. This CDR3 is 13 amino acids long. V was clipped by 0 bases and J by 4 bases, with 5 bases between them. Here the CDR3 DNA reads TGTGCCAGCAGCTTAGAGAGTTCAGATACGCAGTATTTT. Protein product: CASSLESSDTQYF.

This chain joins TRBV27 and TRBJ1-1; the D is unclear. Germline CDR1 is MNHEY and CDR2 is SMNVEV (reference sequence). This CDR3 contains 14 residues. V shed 0 bases and J shed 4 bases, with 9 bases lying between them. CDR3 nucleotides: TGTGCCAGCAGTTTATCCGGGTCGGGCACTGAAGCTTTCTTT. Encoded protein: CASSLSGSGTEAFF.

The chain recombines TRBV29-1 with TRBJ2-3; 10 bases are a match to TRBD1. CDR1 is SQVTM, CDR2 ANQGSEA, per germline. The CDR3 covers 13 residues. Trimming cost V 7 bases and J 4 bases; bases outside gene matches: 5. In DNA, the CDR3 is TGCAGCGACGACAGGGGGCATCCAGATACGCAGTATTTT. Translating it yields CSDDRGHPDTQYF.

V is TRBV15 and J is TRBJ1-4, with a weak D call TRBD1 (5 bases). The germline CDR1 and CDR2 sequences are LNHNV and YYDKDF (reference sequence). The CDR3 length is 15 residues. Trimming cost V 0 bases and J 8 bases, with 13 bases left between them. CDR3 loop: CATSREKTGSEKLFF. The CDR3, as DNA: TGTGCCACCAGCAGAGAAAAAACAGGATCCGAAAAACTGTTTTTT.

CDR3 sequence reads: CASSLVEFYGYTF. In DNA, the CDR3 is TGTGCCAGCAGCTTAGTAGAGTTCTATGGCTACACCTTC. J is TRBJ1-2 and V is TRBV7-9; D unresolved. The V gene's germline CDR1 is SEHNR and CDR2 FQNEAQ (reference sequence). The V end lost 1 base, the J end lost 4 bases, and 7 bases lay between the germline ends. The CDR3 has 13 residues.

The genes are TRBV5-5 and TRBJ2-3; 14 bases agree with TRBD2. The CDR3 is 15 residues long. V lost 2 bases to trimming and J lost 5 bases; unmatched junction nucleotides: 1. Germline-derived CDR1 and CDR2 are SGHKS and YYEKEE (reference sequence). The CDR3 reads CASSFGTSGRDTQYF. DNA for the CDR3: TGTGCCAGCAGCTTTGGGACTAGCGGGAGAGATACGCAGTATTTT.

About this clone itself: This sample includes further DNA sequences coding for the same CDR3. V and J are TRBV27 and TRBJ2-7, with 7 bases identical to TRBD2. This CDR3 has 14 amino acids. The germline gives CDR1 MNHEY, CDR2 SMNVEV (reference sequence). Losses at the gene ends were 3 bases for V and 0 bases for J; bases not matched to a gene: 2. CDR3 sequence reads: CASSFGGSSYEQYF. The CDR3 coding sequence is TGTGCCAGCAGTTTCGGCGGGAGCTCCTACGAGCAGTACTTC.

CDR3 nucleotide sequence: TGTGCCAGCAGTCCGCTAGCGGTTGGCTACGAGCAGTACTTC. Translating gives CASSPLAVGYEQYF. V usage is TRBV27 and J usage is TRBJ2-7; 7 nucleotides agree with TRBD2. Germline V lookup: CDR1 MNHEY, CDR2 SMNVEV (reference sequence). The ends lost 5 bases at V and 3 bases at J; junction bases unmatched: 7. The CDR3 runs 14 residues.

On this clone itself: The same CDR3 can be traced to other DNA sequences in this sample. The chain recombines TRBV29-1 with TRBJ2-2, with unresolved D. V was cut by 3 bases and J by 3 bases, with 2 bases left in between. This CDR3 is 11 amino acids long. CDR1 SQVTM and CDR2 ANQGSEA come from the germline V gene. This CDR3 reads CSVEDTGELFF. The CDR3, as DNA: TGCAGCGTTGAGGACACCGGGGAGCTGTTTTTT.

CDR3 coding DNA: TGTGCCAGCAGTGAGTTGGATGCTAGCACAGATACGCAGTATTTT. It specifies CASSELDASTDTQYF. This sequence joins TRBV25-1 and TRBJ2-3; no clear D. Germline V CDR1 and CDR2: MGHDK, SYGVNS. V lost 3 bases to trimming and J lost 0 bases, with 10 bases between them. CDR3 length: 15 amino acids.

In DNA form, the CDR3 reads TGTGCCAGCAGCTCATGGACAGGGGACTACGAGCAGTACTTC. Its translation is CASSSWTGDYEQYF. This chain links TRBV5-5 with TRBJ2-7; 9 bases agree with TRBD1. Germline assignment: CDR1 SGHKS and CDR2 YYEKEE (reference sequence). CDR3 length: 14 amino acids. Losses at the gene ends were 3 bases for V and 3 bases for J; bases not matched to a gene: 4.

The rearrangement links TRBV5-1 to TRBJ2-1; D may correspond to TRBD1 or TRBD2 (5 bases each). V was trimmed by 4 bases and J by 0 bases, leaving 11 bases between them. The CDR3 runs 15 residues. Looked up from germline, CDR1 is SGHRS and CDR2 is YFSETQ. CDR3 nucleotides: TGCGCCAGCAGCCGCCGGGACGTCTCCTACAATGAGCAGTTCTTC. It encodes CASSRRDVSYNEQFF.

The chain is built from TRBV7-6 and TRBJ2-7, with 7 nucleotides matching TRBD1. Per germline, CDR1 SGHVS and CDR2 FNYEAQ. V shed 0 bases and J 5 bases; nucleotides not matched to a gene: 4. This CDR3 is 14 amino acids long. The CDR3 region is CASSLATGVNEQYF. The DNA for the CDR3 is TGTGCCAGCAGCTTAGCTACAGGGGTTAACGAGCAGTACTTC.

The table lists this clone with a count of one. This chain joins TRBV5-6 and TRBJ2-1, with 8 nucleotides matching TRBD1. The germline CDR1 and CDR2 sequences are SGHDT and YYEEEE. The CDR3 runs 14 residues. Trimming at V came to 4 bases and at J to 5 bases, leaving 5 bases not matched to a gene. The CDR3 DNA sequence: TGTGCCAGCAGCCCGGGACAGGAAAACAATGAGCAGTTCTTC. This encodes CASSPGQENNEQFF.

The chain carries TRBV27 and TRBJ1-5; 9 nucleotides agree with TRBD1. This CDR3 has 13 residues. V trimming: 8 bases; J trimming: 7 bases; junction bases outside the gene matches: 6. Germline V CDR1 and CDR2: MNHEY, SMNVEV (reference sequence). The CDR3 DNA reads as TGTGCCAGCGCTACAGGGGGCAGACAGCCCCAGCATTTT. Protein: CASATGGRQPQHF.

The genes are TRBV4-1 and TRBJ2-7; 8 nucleotides align to TRBD2. CDR3 size: 16 residues. J lost 2 bases, V lost 5 bases, and 11 bases had no gene match. CDR1 and CDR2 from the germline V gene are MGHRA and YSYEKL. The CDR3 loop reads CASSAQTSGPAYEQYF. In DNA, the CDR3 is TGCGCCAGCAGCGCACAAACTAGCGGACCCGCCTACGAGCAGTACTTC.

The genes are TRBV7-2 and TRBJ1-5; the D gene is possibly TRBD1 (5 bases). The CDR3 loop spans 14 amino acids. Germline values: CDR1 SGHTA, CDR2 FQGNSA. Deletions cut 0 bases from V and 4 bases from J, with 7 bases between. CDR3 nucleotides: TGTGCCAGCAGCTTAGCGCGGGGGAATCAGCCCCAGCATTTT. It yields the protein CASSLARGNQPQHF.

The V and J genes are TRBV9 and TRBJ2-3; weak D call: TRBD2 (6 bases). Germline V gene data show CDR1 as SGDLS and CDR2 as YYNGEE. V lost 3 bases and J lost 2, with 19 bases in between. This CDR3 region has 17 residues. CDR3 sequence (DNA): TGTGCCAGCAGCGGACGACAGAGGGCTAGCGTCACAGATACGCAGTATTTT. This translates into CASSGRQRASVTDTQYF.

The J gene is TRBJ1-5, the V gene TRBV5-1; D ambiguous. Germline CDR1 is SGHRS and CDR2 is YFSETQ. This CDR3 is 15 amino acids long. The V end lost 1 base, the J end lost 3 bases, and 11 bases lay between the germline ends. CDR3 in amino acids: CASSLLSGVNQPQHF. The CDR3 DNA reads TGCGCCAGCAGCTTGCTCTCTGGGGTCAATCAGCCCCAGCATTTT.